The 29 T cell receptor beta chains in this list originate from one sample, sequenced in a study of cytomegalovirus exposure and HLA in healthy donors. The PCR employed 60 Vbeta primers together with 13 Jbeta primers. Sequenced by immunoSEQ multiplex PCR; TCRdb stores in-frame clones only, minus some. This sample yields under 150,000 clones, of which approximately 80% are seen a single time; 1.2% belongs to the top ten. The sample consisted of PBMCs. These receptors all come from a girl aged 2 to 10 in good health and CMV-seronegative.

CDR3 protein: CASSPPAGASSYEQYF. The CDR3 coding sequence is TGTGCCAGCTCACCACCAGCGGGGGCTAGCTCCTACGAGCAGTACTTC. The genes are TRBV18 and TRBJ2-7; 8 bases agree with TRBD2. Unmatched junction bases numbered 4, after V lost 0 bases and J lost 0 bases. From germline, CDR1 is KGHSH and CDR2 LQKENI. The CDR3 is 16 residues long.

J is TRBJ2-3 and V is TRBV19; unclear D gene. Germline V CDR1 and CDR2: LNHDA, SQIVND (reference sequence). Between the trimmed V and J ends, which lost 0 bases and 6 bases, there was a span of 10 bases. CDR3 size: 14 residues. CDR3 sequence reads: CASSIDAAADTQYF. The DNA of the CDR3 is TGTGCCAGTAGTATAGATGCGGCTGCGGATACGCAGTATTTT. The full variable domain, in which reference TRBV19 and TRBJ2-3 provide the parts outside the CDR3, is DGGITQSPKYLFRKEGQNVTLSCEQNLNHDAMYWYRQDPGQGLRLIYYSQIVNDFQKGDIAEGYSVSREKKESFPLTVTSAQKNPTAFYLCASSIDAAADTQYFGPGTRLTVL.

The V and J genes are TRBV2 and TRBJ2-7; D possibly corresponds to TRBD1 (6 bases). V was clipped by 6 bases and J by 12 bases, with 18 bases between them. Germline loops: CDR1 SNHLY, CDR2 FYNNEI. This CDR3 is 12 amino acids long. The CDR3 DNA reads TGTGCCAGCAGGGACAGACGCATCTTGTGGTACTTC. It translates to CASRDRRILWYF.

This chain links TRBV7-2 with TRBJ1-1; D not certain. The CDR3 consists of 13 residues. CDR1 and CDR2 from the germline V gene are SGHTA and FQGNSA. Trimming left V 2 bases short and J 5 bases short, with 9 bases between. CDR3 sequence: CASSLMAGTEAFF. The CDR3 bases are TGTGCCAGCAGCTTAATGGCGGGGACTGAAGCTTTCTTT.

The rearrangement uses TRBV7-2 and TRBJ1-2, with 10 bases fitting TRBD1. The CDR3 is 15 residues long. Germline CDR1 is SGHTA and CDR2 is FQGNSA. V shed 0 bases and J 7 bases; nucleotides not matched to a gene: 5. Here the CDR3 reads CASSLAGTGVFGYTF. The CDR3 DNA sequence: TGTGCCAGCAGCTTAGCGGGGACAGGGGTCTTTGGCTACACCTTC.

This chain connects TRBV7-2 to TRBJ2-5; possible D gene TRBD2, 5 bases. CDR1 SGHTA and CDR2 FQGNSA come from the germline V gene. Trimming pared 1 base from V and 9 bases from J, leaving 15 bases between. This CDR3 has 14 residues. The chain's CDR3 is CASSLVARSEAQYF. CDR3 DNA: TGTGCCAGCAGCTTAGTAGCTCGGTCGGAGGCCCAGTACTTC.

The gene calls are TRBV7-2 and TRBJ1-5, with no clear D. CDR3 length: 15 amino acids. Germline-derived CDR1 and CDR2 are SGHTA and FQGNSA. V gave up 4 bases and J gave up 1 base, with 11 bases separating them. The CDR3, as DNA: TGTGCCAGCAGCTCCAAAATCGCGAGCAATCAGCCCCAGCATTTT. This codes for CASSSKIASNQPQHF.

The chain uses TRBV7-3 and TRBJ2-1, with 12 bases identical to TRBD2. The V and J ends lost 5 bases and 8 bases, in that order; junction bases with no gene match: 7. This CDR3 is built from 15 residues. In germline, CDR1 is SGHTA, CDR2 FQGTGA. DNA for the CDR3: TGTGCCAGCAGCACCCGACTAGCGGGAGTAGATGAGCAGTTCTTC. It specifies CASSTRLAGVDEQFF.

This rearrangement joins TRBV7-8 to TRBJ1-3, with 8 bases identical to TRBD1. Germline values: CDR1 SGHVS, CDR2 FQNEAQ. Trimming removed 1 base from V and 1 base from J; junction bases left unmatched: 3. This CDR3 is 16 amino acids long. CDR3 DNA sequence: TGTGCCAGCAGCTTAGGACAGGGGTGGTCTGGAAACACCATATATTTT. Protein: CASSLGQGWSGNTIYF.

The gene calls are TRBV6-1 and TRBJ1-5; D perhaps matches TRBD1 (6 bases). CDR1 and CDR2 (germline): MNHNS, SASEGT. V gave up 2 bases and J gave up 1 base, with 12 bases separating them. This CDR3 has 16 amino acids. CDR3 coding DNA: TGTGCCAGCAGTGAATCGGGAACAGGGAGCAATCAGCCCCAGCATTTT. It encodes CASSESGTGSNQPQHF.

The CDR3 DNA reads as TGTGCCAGCAGGGCAGGGCGCCTCACTGAAGCTTTCTTT. This encodes CASRAGRLTEAFF. The genes are TRBV27 and TRBJ1-1; maybe TRBD1 (5 bases). This CDR3 comprises 13 residues. V was cut by 6 bases and J by 4 bases, with 12 bases left in between. Looked up from germline, CDR1 is MNHEY and CDR2 is SMNVEV (reference sequence).

The rearrangement uses TRBV6-1 and TRBJ1-1; D is unclear. There are 13 residues in the CDR3. Germline-derived CDR1 and CDR2 are MNHNS and SASEGT. V was trimmed by 7 bases and J by 2 bases, leaving 11 bases between them. Here the CDR3 reads CASNWSSNTEAFF. CDR3 nucleotide sequence: TGTGCCAGCAATTGGAGCTCAAACACTGAAGCTTTCTTT.

The chain combines TRBV28 with TRBJ2-7; D is possibly TRBD2 (6 bases). The V gene lost 5 bases and the J gene lost 2 bases, with 16 bases spanning the gap. CDR1 is MDHEN, CDR2 SYDVKM, per germline. The CDR3 totals 15 residues. For the CDR3, the DNA is TGTGCCAGCAGTCTCCCGACAGCGGGCCCCTACGAGCAGTACTTC. Protein product: CASSLPTAGPYEQYF.

The V gene is TRBV25-1, the J gene TRBJ1-1; D might be TRBD1 (6 bases). Germline CDR1 MGHDK, CDR2 SYGVNS. The ends were cut back, 3 bases at V and 5 bases at J, with 13 bases in the middle. The CDR3 runs 14 residues. In DNA form, the CDR3 reads TGTGCCAGCAGTGAGAGGCACAGGGATACTGAAGCTTTCTTT. As protein: CASSERHRDTEAFF.

This rearrangement joins TRBV5-8 to TRBJ2-7; TRBD1 aligns across 9 bases. The CDR3 runs to 14 residues. V was pared by 4 bases and J by 2 bases, with 4 bases of the junction left unmatched. The germline CDR1 and CDR2 sequences are SGHTS and YDEGEE. DNA of the CDR3: TGTGCCAGCAGCAGAACAGGGGGCCCCTACGAGCAGTACTTC. It encodes CASSRTGGPYEQYF.

V usage is TRBV4-1 and J usage is TRBJ2-3; TRBD2 agrees at 15 bases. J gave up 4 bases and V 0 bases, and 8 bases lay outside the gene matches. Germline-derived CDR1 and CDR2 are MGHRA and YSYEKL. The CDR3 has 19 residues. The CDR3 sequence is CASSQDPGLAGGDADTQYF. CDR3 nucleotide sequence: TGCGCCAGCAGCCAAGATCCGGGACTAGCGGGAGGAGATGCAGATACGCAGTATTTT.

The chain links TRBV5-6 to TRBJ2-5, with 11 bases that match TRBD1. The CDR3 runs 15 residues. CDR1 is SGHDT and CDR2 is YYEEEE in the germline V gene. V dropped 6 bases and J dropped 2; count of bases not matched to a gene: 6. This CDR3 is CASNWGQGEQETQYF. The CDR3 region has the DNA TGTGCCAGCAACTGGGGACAGGGGGAGCAAGAGACCCAGTACTTC.

The chain is built from TRBV2 and TRBJ2-5, with D possibly matching TRBD2 (6 bases). This CDR3 has 12 amino acids. Germline loops: CDR1 SNHLY, CDR2 FYNNEI. Trimming left V 9 bases short and J 2 bases short, with 10 bases between. CDR3 region: CASRLGQETQYF. DNA for the CDR3: TGTGCCAGTAGACTAGGGCAAGAGACCCAGTACTTC.

The chain carries TRBV5-4 and TRBJ2-3, with 7 bases matching TRBD1. Germline-derived CDR1 and CDR2 are SGHNT and YYREEE (reference sequence). V shed 0 bases and J 5 bases; nucleotides not matched to a gene: 6. The length of the CDR3 is 15 residues. The CDR3 DNA follows: TGTGCCAGCAGCTTGGGACAGGGTCCCATAGATACGCAGTATTTT. This sequence encodes CASSLGQGPIDTQYF.

V gene TRBV15 combines with J gene TRBJ1-3, with TRBD1 identical over 10 bases. This CDR3 has 20 residues. Trimming removed 0 bases from V and 2 bases from J; junction bases left unmatched: 13. Germline CDR1 LNHNV, CDR2 YYDKDF (reference sequence). CDR3 DNA: TGTGCCACCAGCAGAGATCTGACAGGGGGCGCGAGGGCACCTGGAAACACCATATATTTT. This translates into CATSRDLTGGARAPGNTIYF.

The chain links TRBV6-1 to TRBJ1-4; the match to TRBD1 covers 7 bases. The germline gives CDR1 MNHNS, CDR2 SASEGT. V shed 5 bases and J 3 bases; nucleotides not matched to a gene: 6. The CDR3 is 15 amino acids. The CDR3 sequence: CASSPEGQANEKLFF. Here the CDR3 DNA reads TGTGCCAGCAGTCCCGAAGGACAGGCTAATGAAAAACTGTTTTTT.

The chain combines TRBV11-2 with TRBJ1-1; weak D call: TRBD1 (5 bases). Trimming pared 2 bases from V and 1 base from J, leaving 11 bases between. Germline V gives CDR1 SGHAT, CDR2 FQNNGV. The CDR3 totals 15 residues. CDR3 sequence reads: CASSLSQDPNTEAFF. CDR3 sequence (DNA): TGTGCCAGCAGCTTATCACAGGACCCGAACACTGAAGCTTTCTTT.

Comment on this clone: Sequence at one end of the junction differs from germline and may be a read error. The gene calls are TRBV4-2 and TRBJ2-1; 7 bases map to TRBD2. CDR3 length: 15 residues. Germline loops: CDR1 LGHNA, CDR2 YNFKEQ. The CDR3 DNA reads TGTGCCAGCAGCCAAGAGTACGCTAGCGGCAATGAGCGGTTCTTC. Its translation is CASSQEYASGNERFF.

V is TRBV7-2 and J is TRBJ2-3; D is unclear. V lost 3 bases to trimming and J lost 2 bases, with 3 bases between them. The CDR3 length is 12 residues. The germline gives CDR1 SGHTA, CDR2 FQGNSA. The CDR3 bases are TGTGCCAGCAGCTTGTACACAGATACGCAGTATTTT. The encoded protein is CASSLYTDTQYF.

The chain couples TRBV2 to TRBJ2-7; D ambiguous. The CDR3 contains 12 residues. V was shortened by 6 bases and J by 3 bases, with 9 bases between the two germline ends. Germline V gene lookup returns CDR1 SNHLY and CDR2 FYNNEI. The CDR3 loop is CASRVISYEQYF. DNA of the CDR3: TGTGCCAGCAGAGTAATTAGCTACGAGCAGTACTTC. Complete variable domain (other parts from reference TRBV2 and TRBJ2-7): EPEVTQTPSHQVTQMGQEVILRCVPISNHLYFYWYRQILGQKVEFLVSFYNNEISEKSEIFDDQFSVERPDGSNFTLKIRSTKLEDSAMYFCASRVISYEQYFGPGTRLTVT.

The gene calls are TRBV6-8 and TRBJ1-3; D gene unclear. Trimming stripped 7 bases from V and 4 bases from J, with 20 bases between. CDR1 is MNHGY and CDR2 is SAAAGT in the germline V gene. CDR3 size: 16 residues. CDR3 sequence reads: CASTSPGPSAGNTIYF. CDR3 sequence (DNA): TGTGCCAGCACCTCCCCCGGCCCCAGCGCGGGAAACACCATATATTTT.

This clone was counted only a few times. The J gene is TRBJ2-1, the V gene TRBV19, with TRBD2 identical over 11 bases. The length of the CDR3 is 14 residues. CDR1 and CDR2 from the germline V gene are LNHDA and SQIVND (reference sequence). J was trimmed by 9 bases and V by 6 bases; bases with no gene match: 7. The CDR3 nucleotides read TGTGCCAGTAGACGACCGGGACTAGCGGTTGAGCAGTTCTTC. Its protein product is CASRRPGLAVEQFF.

This clone was seen once. The chain carries TRBV2 and TRBJ2-7; TRBD1 agrees at 8 bases. The CDR3 has 15 residues. The V and J ends lost 7 bases and 1 base, in that order; junction bases with no gene match: 9. CDR1 is SNHLY and CDR2 is FYNNEI in the germline V gene. This CDR3 is CASKKGQGGSYEQYF. In DNA, the CDR3 is TGTGCCAGCAAAAAAGGACAGGGTGGGTCCTACGAGCAGTACTTC.

This chain uses TRBV18 with TRBJ2-7, with 8 bases identical to TRBD1. The CDR3 has 15 residues. J lost 2 bases, V lost 3 bases, and 6 bases had no gene match. CDR1 is KGHSH and CDR2 is LQKENI in the germline V gene. This chain's CDR3 is CASSPGQVFAYEQYF. CDR3 coding DNA: TGTGCCAGCTCACCGGGACAGGTCTTCGCCTACGAGCAGTACTTC.